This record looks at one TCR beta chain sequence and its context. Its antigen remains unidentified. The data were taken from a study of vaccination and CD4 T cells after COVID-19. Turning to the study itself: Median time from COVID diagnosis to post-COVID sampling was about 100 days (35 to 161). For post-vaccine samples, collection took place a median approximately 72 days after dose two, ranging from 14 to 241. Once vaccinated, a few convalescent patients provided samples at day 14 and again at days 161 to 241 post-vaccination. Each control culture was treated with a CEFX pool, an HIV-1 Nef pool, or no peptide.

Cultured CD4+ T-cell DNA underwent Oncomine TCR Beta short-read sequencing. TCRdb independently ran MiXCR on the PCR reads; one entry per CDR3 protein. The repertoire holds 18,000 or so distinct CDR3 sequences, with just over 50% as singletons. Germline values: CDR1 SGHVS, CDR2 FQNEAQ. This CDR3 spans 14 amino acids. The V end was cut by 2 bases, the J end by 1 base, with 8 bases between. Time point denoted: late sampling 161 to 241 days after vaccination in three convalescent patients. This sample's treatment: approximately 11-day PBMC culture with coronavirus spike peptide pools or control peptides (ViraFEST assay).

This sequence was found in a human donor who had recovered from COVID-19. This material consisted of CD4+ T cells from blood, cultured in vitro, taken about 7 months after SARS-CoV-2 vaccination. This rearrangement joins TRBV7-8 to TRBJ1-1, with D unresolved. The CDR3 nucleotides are TGTGCCAGCAGCTTAATCTACGGGAACACTGAAGCTTTCTTT. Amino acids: CASSLIYGNTEAFF.